These T cell receptor beta chains were read from a single sample in a study of beta chain features in type 1 diabetes. The table came from immunoSEQ multiplex PCR; TCRdb's copy has only in-frame clones and leaves some out. The table includes almost 350,000 clones, around 7.6% detected once. Sequencing was done on a sample of central memory CD4+ T cells from blood. Receptor source: a woman between 18 and 30 years old in good health. Both conserved end residues are part of each CDR3. The order of the fields is clone size, D gene, J gene, V gene, CDR3 protein, CDR3 DNA. The D gene is left open where the match is weak. Size is stated for part of the rows, as once, few or many counts, or as a class when the clone is expanded.

size: -; D: TRBD1; J: TRBJ1-2; V: TRBV7-3; CDR3: CASSPTGRDGYTF; DNA: TGTGCCAGCAGCCCGACAGGGAGGGATGGCTACACCTTC
size: many; D: TRBD2; J: TRBJ2-3; V: TRBV28; CDR3: CASSLQAGGSDTQYF; DNA: TGTGCCAGCAGTTTACAAGCGGGAGGTTCAGATACGCAGTATTTT
size: few; D: -; J: TRBJ2-7; V: TRBV28; CDR3: CASTPPGGLRYEQYF; DNA: TGTGCCAGCACCCCCCCCGGGGGATTGCGGTACGAGCAGTACTTC
size: -; D: -; J: TRBJ1-2; V: TRBV6-6; CDR3: CASRERDTHNYGYTF; DNA: TGTGCCAGCAGGGAACGGGACACCCATAACTATGGCTACACCTTC
size: few; D: TRBD2; J: TRBJ2-7; V: TRBV18; CDR3: CASSSKREGYEQYF; DNA: TGCGCCAGCTCATCAAAGCGGGAGGGCTACGAGCAGTACTTC
size: -; D: -; J: TRBJ2-7; V: TRBV7-2; CDR3: CASSVRMYDSYEQYF; DNA: TGTGCCAGCAGTGTTCGAATGTACGACTCCTACGAGCAGTACTTC
size: many; D: -; J: TRBJ1-2; V: TRBV9; CDR3: CASSVGPGGYTF; DNA: TGTGCCAGCAGCGTAGGCCCTGGTGGCTACACCTTC
size: few; D: TRBD2; J: TRBJ2-5; V: TRBV7-9; CDR3: CASSLGSGTTQETQYF; DNA: TGTGCCAGCAGCTTAGGTAGCGGGACGACCCAAGAGACCCAGTACTTC
size: few; D: -; J: TRBJ1-2; V: TRBV29-1; CDR3: CSVSVGGSYGYTF; DNA: TGCAGCGTTTCAGTCGGGGGAAGCTATGGCTACACCTTC
size: -; D: -; J: TRBJ1-5; V: TRBV5-6; CDR3: CASSLGQRNQPQHF; DNA: TGTGCCAGCAGCCTTGGACAGAGAAATCAGCCCCAGCATTTT
size: few; D: -; J: TRBJ2-6; V: TRBV28; CDR3: CASSLRALYRDFSGANVLTF; DNA: TGTGCCAGCAGTTTAAGGGCCCTTTACAGGGACTTCTCTGGGGCCAACGTCCTGACTTTC
size: few; D: -; J: TRBJ1-1; V: TRBV6-6; CDR3: CASSHRVGQNTEAFF; DNA: TGTGCCAGCAGTCATAGGGTGGGTCAGAACACTGAAGCTTTCTTT
size: -; D: -; J: TRBJ1-1; V: TRBV28; CDR3: CASTRLLGEAFF; DNA: TGTGCCAGCACCCGATTGTTGGGTGAAGCTTTCTTT
size: -; D: -; J: TRBJ2-3; V: TRBV6-1; CDR3: CASSESGSRDTQYF; DNA: TGTGCCAGCAGTGAATCAGGGTCGAGAGATACGCAGTATTTT
size: -; D: -; J: TRBJ2-7; V: TRBV7-9; CDR3: CASSFDGSYGEQYF; DNA: TGTGCCAGCAGCTTTGACGGGAGTTATGGGGAGCAGTACTTC
size: few; D: -; J: TRBJ2-1; V: TRBV2; CDR3: CASRLLMGGEQFF; DNA: TGTGCCAGCAGACTATTGATGGGCGGTGAGCAGTTCTTC
size: few; D: TRBD2; J: TRBJ2-1; V: TRBV28; CDR3: CASTDLTSGRYNEQFF; DNA: TGTGCCAGCACCGACCTGACTAGCGGGAGGTATAATGAGCAGTTCTTC
size: -; D: -; J: TRBJ1-2; V: TRBV6-5; CDR3: CASSVGDQIYGYTF; DNA: TGTGCCAGCAGTGTCGGGGACCAAATCTATGGCTACACCTTC
size: few; D: TRBD2; J: TRBJ2-2; V: TRBV25-1; CDR3: CASSGLLGTSTGELFF; DNA: TGTGCCAGCAGTGGCCTCTTGGGGACTAGCACCGGGGAGCTGTTTTTT
size: few; D: -; J: TRBJ2-7; V: TRBV4-2; CDR3: CASSQEAYSIYEQYF; DNA: TGTGCCAGCAGCCAAGAAGCCTATTCCATCTACGAGCAGTACTTC
size: few; D: -; J: TRBJ1-3; V: TRBV19; CDR3: CASSSHRASSGNTIYF; DNA: TGTGCCAGTAGTAGCCACAGGGCGTCCTCTGGAAACACCATATATTTT
size: many; D: TRBD1; J: TRBJ2-7; V: TRBV10-3; CDR3: CAISESPTGGYEQYF; DNA: TGTGCCATCAGTGAGTCCCCGACAGGGGGGTACGAGCAGTACTTC
size: -; D: -; J: TRBJ2-5; V: TRBV7-9; CDR3: CASSSRSGWGRETQYF; DNA: TGTGCCAGCAGCTCCCGATCTGGTTGGGGGAGAGAGACCCAGTACTTC
size: -; D: -; J: TRBJ2-1; V: TRBV7-6; CDR3: CASSSRLGTYNEQFF; DNA: TGTGCCAGCAGCTCAAGACTAGGAACATACAATGAGCAGTTCTTC
size: -; D: -; J: TRBJ1-2; V: TRBV29-1; CDR3: CSVRRTVGDGYTF; DNA: TGCAGCGTTAGAAGGACAGTTGGTGATGGCTACACCTTC
size: few; D: TRBD2; J: TRBJ2-1; V: TRBV10-3; CDR3: CAIDSSGRAAYNEQFF; DNA: TGTGCCATCGACTCTAGCGGGAGGGCAGCCTACAATGAGCAGTTCTTC
size: -; D: -; J: TRBJ2-1; V: TRBV7-3; CDR3: CASSLLDGRPTPSMFF; DNA: TGTGCCAGCAGCTTACTCGACGGGAGACCTACGCCCAGCATGTTCTTC
size: many; D: -; J: TRBJ2-2; V: TRBV7-9; CDR3: CASSSRDGNTGELFF; DNA: TGTGCCAGCAGCTCAAGGGACGGGAACACCGGGGAGCTGTTTTTT
size: -; D: -; J: TRBJ1-2; V: TRBV4-3; CDR3: CASSPAGTKNFYGYTF; DNA: TGCGCCAGCAGCCCCGCCGGGACAAAGAATTTTTATGGCTACACCTTC
size: many; D: -; J: TRBJ1-4; V: TRBV7-9; CDR3: CASSPMGIGEKLFF; DNA: TGTGCCAGCAGCCCCATGGGGATCGGTGAAAAACTGTTTTTT
size: -; D: -; J: TRBJ2-4; V: TRBV10-3; CDR3: CAISESTGAKNIQYF; DNA: TGTGCCATCAGTGAATCTACAGGGGCCAAAAACATTCAGTACTTC
size: many; D: TRBD2; J: TRBJ2-3; V: TRBV7-2; CDR3: CASSLDPGGRADTQYF; DNA: TGTGCCAGCAGCTTAGATCCGGGAGGGCGGGCAGATACGCAGTATTTT
size: many; D: -; J: TRBJ2-1; V: TRBV9; CDR3: CASSVKVSTYNEQFF; DNA: TGTGCCAGCAGCGTAAAGGTCAGTACCTACAATGAGCAGTTCTTC
size: many; D: -; J: TRBJ1-5; V: TRBV4-1; CDR3: CASSQGQGSGNQPQHF; DNA: TGCGCCAGCAGCCAAGGTCAGGGGTCGGGCAATCAGCCCCAGCATTTT
size: -; D: -; J: TRBJ2-6; V: TRBV5-6; CDR3: CASSPVRRSGANVLTF; DNA: TGTGCCAGCAGCCCCGTGCGGCGCTCTGGGGCCAACGTCCTGACTTTC
size: few; D: TRBD1; J: TRBJ1-1; V: TRBV11-1; CDR3: CASSLGTGEAFF; DNA: TGTGCCAGCAGCTTAGGGACAGGGGAAGCTTTCTTT
size: -; D: TRBD2; J: TRBJ2-1; V: TRBV5-1; CDR3: CASEPSGRGLGNEQFF; DNA: TGCGCCAGCGAGCCCAGCGGGAGAGGGTTGGGCAATGAGCAGTTCTTC
size: many; D: TRBD2; J: TRBJ2-4; V: TRBV18; CDR3: CASSQSQGGAYF; DNA: TGTGCCAGCTCACAGTCGCAGGGAGGGGCGTACTTC
size: -; D: -; J: TRBJ1-4; V: TRBV6-5; CDR3: CASSSRTREFGEKLFF; DNA: TGTGCCAGCAGTTCCAGGACACGGGAGTTCGGTGAAAAACTGTTTTTT
size: few; D: -; J: TRBJ1-4; V: TRBV28; CDR3: CASSFYYSEKLFF; DNA: TGTGCCAGCAGTTTCTATTACTCTGAAAAACTGTTTTTT
size: few; D: -; J: TRBJ1-5; V: TRBV5-4; CDR3: CASSLFQPQHF; DNA: TGTGCCAGCAGCTTGTTCCAGCCCCAGCATTTT
size: -; D: -; J: TRBJ2-1; V: TRBV11-1; CDR3: CASSLQRTGRNEQFF; DNA: TGTGCCAGCAGCTTACAAAGGACGGGGCGGAATGAGCAGTTCTTC
size: -; D: -; J: TRBJ1-1; V: TRBV4-1; CDR3: CASSQGQQGRGTEAFF; DNA: TGCGCCAGCAGCCAAGGACAACAGGGTCGAGGAACTGAAGCTTTCTTT
size: few; D: -; J: TRBJ2-5; V: TRBV4-1; CDR3: CASSTGQAELQETQYF; DNA: TGCGCCAGCAGCACGGGACAAGCGGAGCTTCAAGAGACCCAGTACTTC
size: -; D: -; J: TRBJ2-5; V: TRBV10-3; CDR3: CASKVQGDETQYF; DNA: TGTGCCTCAAAAGTCCAGGGAGATGAGACCCAGTACTTC
size: many; D: -; J: TRBJ1-2; V: TRBV7-9; CDR3: CASSETTGHGYTF; DNA: TGTGCCAGCAGCGAGACAACAGGGCACGGCTACACCTTC
size: -; D: -; J: TRBJ2-5; V: TRBV10-3; CDR3: CAISEVPRGTQYF; DNA: TGTGCCATCAGTGAGGTCCCCAGAGGGACCCAGTACTTC
size: few; D: -; J: TRBJ2-1; V: TRBV28; CDR3: CASSLPHLGNEQFF; DNA: TGTGCCAGCAGTTTACCCCACCTAGGAAATGAGCAGTTCTTC
size: few; D: TRBD1; J: TRBJ1-1; V: TRBV28; CDR3: CASSGGQGYPEAFF; DNA: TGTGCCAGCAGTGGGGGACAGGGGTACCCTGAAGCTTTCTTT
size: few; D: TRBD1; J: TRBJ2-5; V: TRBV2; CDR3: CASSPDRVIETQYF; DNA: TGTGCCAGCAGTCCAGACAGGGTGATCGAGACCCAGTACTTC
size: many; D: -; J: TRBJ2-5; V: TRBV15; CDR3: CATSPNRVSGGETQYF; DNA: TGTGCCACCAGCCCCAACAGGGTATCCGGGGGAGAGACCCAGTACTTC
size: few; D: -; J: TRBJ1-2; V: TRBV28; CDR3: CASTGNHYGYTF; DNA: TGTGCCAGCACTGGGAACCACTATGGCTACACCTTC
size: once; D: TRBD2; J: TRBJ2-2; V: TRBV7-2; CDR3: CASSERGASTGELFF; DNA: TGTGCCAGCAGTGAGCGGGGCGCGAGCACCGGGGAGCTGTTTTTT
size: few; D: -; J: TRBJ2-3; V: TRBV5-1; CDR3: CASSLDTLTDTQYF; DNA: TGCGCCAGCAGCCTAGACACACTCACAGATACGCAGTATTTT